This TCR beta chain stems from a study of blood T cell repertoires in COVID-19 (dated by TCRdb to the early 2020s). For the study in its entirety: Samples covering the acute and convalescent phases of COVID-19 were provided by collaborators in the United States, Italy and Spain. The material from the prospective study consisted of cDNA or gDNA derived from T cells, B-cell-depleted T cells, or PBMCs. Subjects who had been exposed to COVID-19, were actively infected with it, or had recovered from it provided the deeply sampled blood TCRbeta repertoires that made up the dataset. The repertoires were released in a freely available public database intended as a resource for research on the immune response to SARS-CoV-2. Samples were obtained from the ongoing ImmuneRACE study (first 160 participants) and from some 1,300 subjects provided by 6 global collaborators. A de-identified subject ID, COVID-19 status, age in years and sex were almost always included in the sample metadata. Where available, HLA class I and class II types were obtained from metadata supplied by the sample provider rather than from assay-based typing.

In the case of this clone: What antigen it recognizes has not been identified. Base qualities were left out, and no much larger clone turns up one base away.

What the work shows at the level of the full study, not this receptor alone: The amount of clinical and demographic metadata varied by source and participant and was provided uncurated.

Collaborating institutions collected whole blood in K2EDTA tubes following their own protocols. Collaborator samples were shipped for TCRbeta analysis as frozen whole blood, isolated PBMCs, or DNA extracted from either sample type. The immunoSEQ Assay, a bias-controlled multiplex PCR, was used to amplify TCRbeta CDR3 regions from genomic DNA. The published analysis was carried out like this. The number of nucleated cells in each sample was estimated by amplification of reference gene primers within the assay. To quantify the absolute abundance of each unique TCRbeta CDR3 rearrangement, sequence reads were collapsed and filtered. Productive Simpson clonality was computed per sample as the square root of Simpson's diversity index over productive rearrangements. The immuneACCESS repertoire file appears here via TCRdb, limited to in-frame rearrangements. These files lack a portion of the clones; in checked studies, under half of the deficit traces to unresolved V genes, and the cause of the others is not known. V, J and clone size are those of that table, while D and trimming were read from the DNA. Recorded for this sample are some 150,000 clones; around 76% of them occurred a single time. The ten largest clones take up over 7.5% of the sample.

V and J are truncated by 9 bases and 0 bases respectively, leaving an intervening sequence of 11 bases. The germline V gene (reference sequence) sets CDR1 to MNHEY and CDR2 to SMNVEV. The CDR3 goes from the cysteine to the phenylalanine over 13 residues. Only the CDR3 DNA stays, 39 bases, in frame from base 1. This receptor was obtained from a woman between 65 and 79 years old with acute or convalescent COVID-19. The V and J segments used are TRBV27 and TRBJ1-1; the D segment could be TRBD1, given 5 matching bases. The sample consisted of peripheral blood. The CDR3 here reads CARPDRLNTEAFF. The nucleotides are TGTGCCAGACCCGACAGACTGAACACTGAAGCTTTCTTT.